These 2 T cell receptor beta chains originate from one sample sequenced in a study of shared clonotypes between healthy human individuals. In the naive CD8 group, cells lacked CD45RO and were positively selected for CCR7, so terminally differentiated effector memory CD45RA+ cells were left out. Assay: immunoSEQ multiplex PCR; the TCRdb copy retains only in-frame clones and omits some. The sample has around 1.9 million clones; just under 95% are singletons. Sample: naive CD8+ T cells from PBMCs. Source of these receptors: a man between 18 and 29 years old in good health. Some clones in this sample may be carry-over from other donors' samples.

Here the CDR3 DNA reads TGTGCCAGCAGTTTCGTTGTGGGTGGTGAGACCCAGTACTTC. It translates to CASSFVVGGETQYF. The rearrangement links TRBV27 to TRBJ2-5; D is ambiguous. CDR3 length equals 14 residues. V was trimmed by 3 bases and J by 5 bases, leaving 13 bases between them. The germline V gene has CDR1 MNHEY and CDR2 SMNVEV (reference sequence).

The chain has TRBV9 and TRBJ1-5; TRBD1 matches 8 bases. This CDR3 region has 15 residues. The ends lost 4 bases at V and 3 bases at J; junction bases unmatched: 6. Germline CDR1 and CDR2: SGDLS and YYNGEE. The CDR3 loop is CASSTGQGNNQPQHF. As DNA, the CDR3 is TGTGCCAGCAGCACCGGACAGGGAAACAATCAGCCCCAGCATTTT.